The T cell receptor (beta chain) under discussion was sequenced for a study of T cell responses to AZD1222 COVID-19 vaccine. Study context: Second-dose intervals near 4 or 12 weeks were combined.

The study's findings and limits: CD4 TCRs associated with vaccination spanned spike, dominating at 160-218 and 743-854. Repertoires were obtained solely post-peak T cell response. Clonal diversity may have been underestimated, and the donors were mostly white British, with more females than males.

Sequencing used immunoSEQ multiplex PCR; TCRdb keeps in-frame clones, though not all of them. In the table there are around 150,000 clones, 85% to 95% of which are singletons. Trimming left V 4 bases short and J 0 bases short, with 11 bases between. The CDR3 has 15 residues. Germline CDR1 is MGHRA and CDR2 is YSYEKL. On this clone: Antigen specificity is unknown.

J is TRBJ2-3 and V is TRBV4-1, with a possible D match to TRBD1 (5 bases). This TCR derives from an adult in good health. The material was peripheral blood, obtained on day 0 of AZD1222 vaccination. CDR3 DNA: TGCGCCAGCAGCCGCCCCGGACAAAGCACAGATACGCAGTATTTT. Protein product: CASSRPGQSTDTQYF.